What follows are 20 T cell receptor beta chains derived from one specimen sequenced in a study of T cell responses to AZD1222 COVID-19 vaccine (dated by TCRdb to the early 2020s). The sample's time point, from its label and the paper: about 28 days (+/-7) after the second vaccine dose. Receptor libraries were prepared by the immunoSEQ multiplex PCR assay. TCRdb provides this immuneACCESS table in a form limited to in-frame rearrangements. Some clones are lacking; in checked studies, under half of them reflect an unresolved V gene, and why the rest are absent is not known. The sample has more than 110,000 clones on record, almost 95% of them singletons. The ten largest account for 3.6% of the sample. Material: peripheral blood, obtained 28 days after the second AZD1222 dose. These receptors were taken from an adult who received the AZD1222 COVID-19 vaccine.

This chain joins TRBV29-1 and TRBJ2-5; D ambiguous. This CDR3 spans 11 amino acids. Germline V gene lookup returns CDR1 SQVTM and CDR2 ANQGSEA. V dropped 4 bases and J dropped 4 bases, with 7 bases sitting between them. The DNA of the CDR3 is TGCAGCGTTGTCTGGCGAGAGACCCAGTACTTC. Residues: CSVVWRETQYF.

This clone was observed a single time. The chain combines TRBV28 with TRBJ2-7; no clear D. The CDR3 contains 13 residues. V lost 5 bases, J lost 2 bases, and 10 bases lay in between. The V gene's germline CDR1 is MDHEN and CDR2 SYDVKM. CDR3 residues: CASSPPSAYEQYF. As DNA, the CDR3 is TGTGCCAGCAGTCCTCCGAGTGCCTACGAGCAGTACTTC.

The V call is TRBV10-3, the J call TRBJ2-7; 9 bases match TRBD1. Germline V gives CDR1 ENHRY, CDR2 SYGVKD. The CDR3 is made up of 15 amino acids. The V and J ends lost 6 bases and 4 bases, in that order; junction bases with no gene match: 10. CDR3 DNA: TGTGCCATCAGAACCCCGGGACAGGGTTTATACGAGCAGTACTTC. Protein product: CAIRTPGQGLYEQYF.

The V gene is TRBV9, the J gene TRBJ1-2; D not certain. This CDR3 has 11 amino acids. Trimming shortened V by 3 bases and J by 8 bases, and 8 bases separated the two germline ends. CDR1 is SGDLS, CDR2 YYNGEE, per germline. The CDR3 DNA reads as TGTGCCAGCAGCGACCCGGGCGGCTACACCTTC. It translates to CASSDPGGYTF.

The chain joins TRBV6-5 to TRBJ2-3; TRBD1 agrees at 8 bases. The length of the CDR3 is 13 residues. V shed 6 bases and J 7 bases; nucleotides not matched to a gene: 6. Looked up from germline, CDR1 is MNHEY and CDR2 is SVGAGI. CDR3 bases: TGTGCCAGCAGACTGGGACAGGCGAATACGCAGTATTTT. It codes for CASRLGQANTQYF.

The J gene is TRBJ1-1, the V gene TRBV10-3; D might be TRBD1 (5 bases). The CDR3 extends over 14 amino acids. V was pared by 4 bases and J by 7 bases, with 16 bases between. CDR1 and CDR2 from the germline V gene are ENHRY and SYGVKD. This chain's CDR3 is CAISVVKMGDEAFF. CDR3 DNA: TGTGCCATCAGTGTCGTCAAAATGGGGGATGAAGCTTTCTTT.

This clone was seen once. The rearrangement joins TRBV7-2 to TRBJ1-5, with D unresolved. The CDR3 loop spans 15 amino acids. Germline lookup yields CDR1 SGHTA and CDR2 FQGNSA. Trimming took off 7 bases at V and 5 bases at J, with 18 bases between the two ends. The CDR3 DNA is TGTGCCAGCACCCGAATCCTGGCCTGGGATCAGCCCCAGCATTTT. It codes for CASTRILAWDQPQHF.

The chain carries TRBV7-7 and TRBJ2-5; tentatively, D is TRBD1 (5 bases). V gave up 1 base and J gave up 5 bases, with 11 bases separating them. The germline V gene encodes CDR1 SSHAT and CDR2 FNYEAQ (reference sequence). CDR3 length equals 14 residues. Written as DNA, the CDR3 is TGTGCCAGCAGCTTAGAGGGGATGGTGGAGACCCAGTACTTC. Its protein is CASSLEGMVETQYF.

This rearrangement joins TRBV28 to TRBJ1-2, with 9 bases lining up with TRBD1. The CDR3 runs 14 residues. From germline, CDR1 is MDHEN and CDR2 SYDVKM. V trimming: 3 bases; J trimming: 4 bases; junction bases outside the gene matches: 3. DNA for the CDR3: TGTGCCAGCAGTTTGGGACAGGGAATCTATGGCTACACCTTC. Translated, it gives CASSLGQGIYGYTF.

This chain joins TRBV19 and TRBJ1-1; D may be TRBD1 (5 bases). Germline CDR1 LNHDA, CDR2 SQIVND (reference sequence). The CDR3 covers 14 residues. The ends were cut back, 7 bases at V and 4 bases at J, with 16 bases in the middle. The CDR3 region is CASTPRGLGTEAFF. CDR3 in DNA: TGTGCCAGTACCCCGCGGGGGTTGGGCACTGAAGCTTTCTTT. Supplemented by reference TRBV19 and TRBJ1-1, the full variable domain reads DGGITQSPKYLFRKEGQNVTLSCEQNLNHDAMYWYRQDPGQGLRLIYYSQIVNDFQKGDIAEGYSVSREKKESFPLTVTSAQKNPTAFYLCASTPRGLGTEAFFGQGTRLTVV.

The chain employs TRBV6-2 or TRBV6-3 and TRBJ2-1, with 10 bases that match TRBD2. Per the germline V gene, CDR1 is MNHEY and CDR2 is SVGEGT. The CDR3 runs 16 residues. V gave up 6 bases and J gave up 6 bases; unmatched junction bases: 11. The CDR3 here is CASSPWTSGDRNEQFF. In DNA form, the CDR3 reads TGTGCCAGCAGCCCCTGGACTAGCGGAGACCGCAATGAGCAGTTCTTC.

This clone appeared once. The chain links TRBV4-3 to TRBJ2-7; D could derive from TRBD1 or TRBD2 (6 bases each). There are 15 residues in the CDR3. The germline V gene encodes CDR1 LGHNA and CDR2 YSLEER. Trimming shortened V by 3 bases and J by 3 bases, and 15 bases separated the two germline ends. CDR3 sequence reads: CASSHEQGGSYEQYF. CDR3 in DNA: TGCGCCAGCAGCCACGAACAGGGAGGCAGCTACGAGCAGTACTTC.

The chain is built from TRBV28 and TRBJ1-1; the match to TRBD1 covers 7 bases. Losses at the gene ends were 8 bases for V and 5 bases for J; bases not matched to a gene: 5. CDR3 length: 12 amino acids. The V gene's germline CDR1 is MDHEN and CDR2 SYDVKM. The CDR3: CASGTGVTEAFF. The CDR3 DNA sequence: TGTGCCAGCGGAACAGGGGTTACTGAAGCTTTCTTT. The whole variable domain, filled in from reference TRBV28 and TRBJ1-1, reads DVKVTQSSRYLVKRTGEKVFLECVQDMDHENMFWYRQDPGLGLRLIYFSYDVKMKEKGDIPEGYSVSREKKERFSLILESASTNQTSMYLCASGTGVTEAFFGQGTRLTVV.

The V gene is TRBV29-1, the J gene TRBJ2-1; D might be TRBD2 (6 bases). The germline V gene has CDR1 SQVTM and CDR2 ANQGSEA. This CDR3 comprises 14 residues. The ends were cut back, 6 bases at V and 5 bases at J, with 17 bases in the middle. The CDR3 DNA reads as TGCAGCGTCACCCCGGGACTCCCTCACAATGAGCAGTTCTTC. Translation gives CSVTPGLPHNEQFF.

The chain joins TRBV5-8 to TRBJ1-4, with 11 bases matching TRBD1. The CDR3 length is 15 residues. Germline values: CDR1 SGHTS, CDR2 YDEGEE. Trimming at V came to 4 bases and at J to 11 bases, leaving 10 bases not matched to a gene. In DNA, the CDR3 is TGTGCCAGCAGCCCGAGGACCGGGACAGGGGGGAAACTGTTTTTT. This sequence encodes CASSPRTGTGGKLFF.

The chain recombines TRBV29-1 with TRBJ2-7, with D uncertain. Germline lookup yields CDR1 SQVTM and CDR2 ANQGSEA. This CDR3 is 13 amino acids long. The germline V and J ends were trimmed by 3 bases and 7 bases, with 16 bases remaining between them. The CDR3 DNA sequence: TGCAGCGTTGAGGGGTCAGACATGGGGGAGCAGTACTTC. Translated, it gives CSVEGSDMGEQYF.

This rearrangement joins TRBV27 to TRBJ2-7; D unresolved. The CDR3 is made up of 13 amino acids. CDR1 is MNHEY, CDR2 SMNVEV, per germline (reference sequence). With 2 bases removed from V and 4 bases from J, the gap between germline ends came to 9 bases. The CDR3 region is CASSLASGYEQYF. The DNA for the CDR3 is TGTGCCAGCAGTTTAGCTTCCGGGTACGAGCAGTACTTC.

This rearrangement joins TRBV10-1 to TRBJ1-2; 8 bases agree with TRBD1. CDR3 length: 14 amino acids. The germline CDR1 and CDR2 sequences are WNHNN and SYGVQD (reference sequence). In DNA, the CDR3 is TGCGCAGCCCGGGACAGGCGACCGAAATATGGCTACACCTTC. The encoded protein is CAARDRRPKYGYTF.

The gene calls are TRBV28 and TRBJ2-3; no definite D call. This CDR3 has 13 residues. The V end lost 4 bases, the J end lost 6 bases, and 11 bases lay between the germline ends. Per the germline V gene, CDR1 is MDHEN and CDR2 is SYDVKM. The CDR3 sequence is CASSSPVRDTQYF. In nucleotides, the CDR3 is TGTGCCAGCAGTTCCCCGGTCCGGGATACGCAGTATTTT.

The genes are TRBV27 and TRBJ1-1; D might be TRBD1 (6 bases). Trimming left V 1 base short and J 3 bases short, with 12 bases between. The CDR3 spans 15 residues. Germline CDR1 is MNHEY and CDR2 is SMNVEV (reference sequence). CDR3 nucleotides: TGTGCCAGCAGTTTATACACAGGGCGGGACACTGAAGCTTTCTTT. It specifies CASSLYTGRDTEAFF.